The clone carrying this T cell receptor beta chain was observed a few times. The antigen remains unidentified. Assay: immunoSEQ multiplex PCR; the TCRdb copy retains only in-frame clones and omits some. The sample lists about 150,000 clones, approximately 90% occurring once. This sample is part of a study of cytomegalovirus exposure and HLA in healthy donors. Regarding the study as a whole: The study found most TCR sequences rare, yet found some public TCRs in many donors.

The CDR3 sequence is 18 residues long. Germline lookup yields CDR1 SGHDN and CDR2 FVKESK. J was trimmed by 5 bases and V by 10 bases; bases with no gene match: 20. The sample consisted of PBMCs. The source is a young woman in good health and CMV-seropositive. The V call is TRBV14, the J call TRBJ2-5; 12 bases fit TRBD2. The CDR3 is CAIRATSGSLCHRETQYF. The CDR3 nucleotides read TGTGCCATTAGGGCGACTAGCGGGAGTCTGTGTCACAGGGAGACCCAGTACTTC.